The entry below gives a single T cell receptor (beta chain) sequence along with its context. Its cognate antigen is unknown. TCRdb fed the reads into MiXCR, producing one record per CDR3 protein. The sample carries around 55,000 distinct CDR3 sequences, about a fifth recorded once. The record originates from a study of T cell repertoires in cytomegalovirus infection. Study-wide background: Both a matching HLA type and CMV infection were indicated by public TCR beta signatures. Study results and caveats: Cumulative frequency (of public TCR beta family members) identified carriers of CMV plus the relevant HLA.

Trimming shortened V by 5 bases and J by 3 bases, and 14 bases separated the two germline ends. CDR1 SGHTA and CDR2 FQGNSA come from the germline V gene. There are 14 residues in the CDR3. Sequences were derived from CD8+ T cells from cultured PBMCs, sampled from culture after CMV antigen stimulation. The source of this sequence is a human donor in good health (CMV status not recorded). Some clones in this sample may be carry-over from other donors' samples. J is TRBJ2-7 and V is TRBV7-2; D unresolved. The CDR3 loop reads CASSPFPLNYEQYF. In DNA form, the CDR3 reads TGTGCCAGCAGCCCGTTTCCCCTGAACTACGAGCAGTACTTC.